Sequencing of this T cell receptor (beta chain) was carried out in a study of sequential checkpoint blockade in melanoma. The overall study: First-line arms were nivolumab then ipilimumab, or the reverse, randomized 1:1.

This CDR3 region has 14 residues. Trimming cost V 2 bases and J 4 bases, with 11 bases left between them. Germline V gene data show CDR1 as MDHEN and CDR2 as SYDVKM. Treatment reported: randomized to nivolumab then ipilimumab (arm A) or the reverse (arm B). None of the patients previously received DNA-damaging chemotherapy. From thawed PBMCs, live CD3+CD8+ cells negative for CD19 and CD56 were sorted. Libraries were prepared by immunoSEQ multiplex PCR; TCRdb keeps only in-frame clonotypes and omits some of them. The table records under 6,500 clones, approximately 90% of them present only once. The clonotype comes from a human donor with melanoma. The sequencing used CD8+ T cells sorted from blood (inferred from file names), collected from a patient given nivolumab and ipilimumab in sequence. The chain recombines TRBV28 with TRBJ1-1, with no clear D. The chain's CDR3 is CASSLAESGTEAFF. As DNA, the CDR3 is TGTGCCAGCAGTTTAGCGGAAAGTGGCACTGAAGCTTTCTTT.